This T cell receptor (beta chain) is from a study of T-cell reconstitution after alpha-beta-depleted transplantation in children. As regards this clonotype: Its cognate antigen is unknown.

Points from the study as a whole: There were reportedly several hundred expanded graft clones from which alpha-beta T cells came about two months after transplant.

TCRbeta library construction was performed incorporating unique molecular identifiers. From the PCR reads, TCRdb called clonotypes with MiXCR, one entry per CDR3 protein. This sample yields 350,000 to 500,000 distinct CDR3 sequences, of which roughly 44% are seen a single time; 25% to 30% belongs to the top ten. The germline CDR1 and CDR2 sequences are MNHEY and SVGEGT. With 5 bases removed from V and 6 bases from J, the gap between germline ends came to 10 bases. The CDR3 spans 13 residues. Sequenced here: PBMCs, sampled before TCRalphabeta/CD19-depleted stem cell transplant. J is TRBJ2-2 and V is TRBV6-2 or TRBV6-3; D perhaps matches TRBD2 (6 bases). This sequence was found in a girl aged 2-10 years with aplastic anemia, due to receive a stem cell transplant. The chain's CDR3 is CASSRGGAGELFF. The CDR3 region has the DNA TGTGCCAGCAGTCGGGGAGGCGCCGGGGAGCTGTTTTTT.